These 8 T cell receptor beta chains were all obtained from the same sample, sequenced in a study of blood T cell repertoires in COVID-19. Sequenced by immunoSEQ multiplex PCR; TCRdb stores in-frame clones only, minus some. Here the sample spans 450,000 to 500,000 clones, roughly 88% being singletons. The sequenced sample consisted of peripheral blood. These receptors were collected from a human donor in a cohort sampled during active COVID-19.

The chain employs TRBV11-2 and TRBJ2-1, with 10 nucleotides matching TRBD2. This CDR3 is 16 amino acids long. Germline assignment: CDR1 SGHAT and CDR2 FQNNGV. J was trimmed by 7 bases and V by 5 bases; bases with no gene match: 11. CDR3 region: CASSLGSGLAVNEQFF. Here the CDR3 DNA reads TGTGCCAGCAGCCTAGGATCCGGACTAGCGGTAAATGAGCAGTTCTTC.

This chain uses TRBV15 with TRBJ1-5, with D hard to call. V lost 2 bases and J 1 base, leaving 12 bases between the germline ends. The germline V gene has CDR1 LNHNV and CDR2 YYDKDF (reference sequence). This CDR3 contains 16 residues. The CDR3 is CATSRNPERSNQPQHF. The CDR3, as DNA: TGTGCCACCAGCAGAAACCCAGAGAGGAGCAATCAGCCCCAGCATTTT.

The chain has TRBV11-2 and TRBJ1-4, with D maybe TRBD1 (5 bases). The CDR3 contains 16 residues. Germline V gene lookup returns CDR1 SGHAT and CDR2 FQNNGV. V was clipped by 5 bases and J by 0 bases, with 13 bases between them. The CDR3 nucleotides read TGTGCCAGCAGCCACCTCGCGGGGCCAACTAATGAAAAACTGTTTTTT. Its protein is CASSHLAGPTNEKLFF.

J is TRBJ1-4 and V is TRBV28; D gene unclear. In germline, CDR1 is MDHEN, CDR2 SYDVKM. V gave up 3 bases and J gave up 4 bases, with 9 bases separating them. This CDR3 has 14 amino acids. The CDR3, as DNA: TGTGCCAGCAGTTTGAGGGATTTTAATGAAAAACTGTTTTTT. Its translation: CASSLRDFNEKLFF.

The chain couples TRBV6-2 or TRBV6-3 to TRBJ2-5; a weak D match, TRBD1 (5 bases). Trimming took off 0 bases at V and 13 bases at J, with 12 bases between the two ends. The germline CDR1 and CDR2 sequences are MNHEY and SVGEGT. This CDR3 comprises 12 residues. The CDR3 sequence: CASSYSMGHRYF. CDR3 DNA sequence: TGTGCCAGCAGTTACTCGATGGGGCATAGGTACTTC.

In its sample, this clone was seen once. V and J are TRBV12-3 or TRBV12-4 and TRBJ2-3; D is possibly TRBD2 (5 bases). V was clipped by 1 base and J by 10 bases, with 9 bases between them. This CDR3 comprises 12 residues. The CDR3 sequence: CASSLGLTAQYF. CDR3 coding DNA: TGTGCCAGCAGTTTAGGACTAACGGCGCAGTATTTT.

The chain joins TRBV30 to TRBJ1-5, with D uncertain. The CDR3 is 16 residues long. CDR1 is GTSNPN and CDR2 is SVGIG in the germline V gene (reference sequence). V was cut by 1 base and J by 0 bases, with 13 bases left in between. In DNA form, the CDR3 reads TGTGCCTGGAGTGAACTAGGGTTTTATAGCAATCAGCCCCAGCATTTT. This sequence encodes CAWSELGFYSNQPQHF.

This clone has just one count. The chain's CDR3 is CAAARRTGVSGTTNEKLFF. DNA for the CDR3: TGTGCCGCAGCCAGAAGGACTGGCGTATCCGGCACAACTAATGAAAAACTGTTTTTT. The J gene is TRBJ1-4, the V gene TRBV30, with D hard to call. This CDR3 has 19 residues. V was shortened by 8 bases and J by 0 bases, with 28 bases between the two germline ends. Germline loops: CDR1 GTSNPN, CDR2 SVGIG (reference sequence).